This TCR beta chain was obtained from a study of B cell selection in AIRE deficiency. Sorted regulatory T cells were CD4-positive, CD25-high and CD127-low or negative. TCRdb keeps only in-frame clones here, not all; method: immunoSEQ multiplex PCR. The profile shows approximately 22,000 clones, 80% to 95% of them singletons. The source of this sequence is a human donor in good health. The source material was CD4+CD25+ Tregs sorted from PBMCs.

The CDR3 is CASSLEGAETQYF. The CDR3 DNA sequence: TGTGCCAGCAGCTTGGAGGGGGCGGAGACCCAGTACTTC. The V gene is TRBV5-6, the J gene TRBJ2-5, with TRBD1 matching over 7 bases. The CDR3 length is 13 residues. With 0 bases clipped from V and 5 bases from J, the junction kept 1 base outside the gene matches. From germline, CDR1 is SGHDT and CDR2 YYEEEE. Combining the CDR3 with reference TRBV5-6 and TRBJ2-5 gives the whole variable domain DAGVTQSPTHLIKTRGQQVTLRCSPKSGHDTVSWYQQALGQGPQFIFQYYEEEERQRGNFPDRFSGHQFPNYSSELNVNALLLGDSALYLCASSLEGAETQYFGPGTRLLVL.